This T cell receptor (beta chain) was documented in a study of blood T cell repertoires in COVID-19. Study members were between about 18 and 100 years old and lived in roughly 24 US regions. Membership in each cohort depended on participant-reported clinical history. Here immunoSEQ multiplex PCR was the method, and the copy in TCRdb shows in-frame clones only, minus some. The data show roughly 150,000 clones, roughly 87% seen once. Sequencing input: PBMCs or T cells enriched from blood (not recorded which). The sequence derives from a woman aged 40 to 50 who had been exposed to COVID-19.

The CDR3 reads CASSSNTRNTIYF. The CDR3 DNA follows: TGTGCCAGCAGTTCCAACACCCGAAACACCATATATTTT. The genes are TRBV12-3 or TRBV12-4 and TRBJ1-3; no definite D call. V dropped 4 bases and J dropped 5 bases, with 9 bases sitting between them. The CDR3 spans 13 residues.